This T cell receptor (beta chain) was sequenced in a study of T-cell reconstitution after alpha-beta-depleted transplantation in children. Preparation of the TCRbeta library involved a method that used unique molecular identifiers. TCRdb redid the calling of the PCR reads with MiXCR, one entry per CDR3 protein. The table has about 200,000 distinct CDR3 sequences, 6.3% seen once. Findings and limits, study-wide: T-cell counts and diversity at one year post-transplant came mainly from newly produced T cells. Surviving recipient T cells and intrathymic progenitors accounted for some patients' high TCRbeta diversity at day 60.

V gave up 6 bases and J gave up 4 bases; unmatched junction bases: 5. The germline V gene has CDR1 ENHRY and CDR2 SYGVKD. This CDR3 has 13 residues. This clonotype was seen a few times. As yet, its antigen is unknown. This TCR derives from a girl younger than two with combined immunodeficiency, due to receive a stem cell transplant. The genes are TRBV10-3 and TRBJ1-2; 7 bases match TRBD1. Sample: PBMCs, taken before TCRalphabeta/CD19-depleted stem cell transplant. The CDR3 coding sequence is TGTGCCATCAGGGGGACAGATAGCTATGGCTACACCTTC. Translation gives CAIRGTDSYGYTF.